This T cell receptor (beta chain) was documented in a study of shared clonotypes between healthy human individuals. V dropped 3 bases and J dropped 8; count of bases not matched to a gene: 7. The CDR3 loop spans 14 amino acids. Germline V gives CDR1 SGHNT, CDR2 YYREEE (reference sequence). Notes on this clone: Antigen specificity is unknown.

Overall study findings and caveats: Researchers sampled blood only, noting tissue repertoires likely differ.

Assay: immunoSEQ multiplex PCR; the TCRdb copy retains only in-frame clones and omits some. The data contain about 480,000 clones, 79% of them singletons. The clonotype originates from a middle-aged woman in good health. Some clones in this sample may be carry-over from other donors' samples. Sequencing used PBMCs. The rearrangement joins TRBV5-4 to TRBJ1-2; 10 nucleotides agree with TRBD1. The CDR3 here is CASSYGTGARGYTF. As DNA, the CDR3 is TGTGCCAGCAGCTACGGGACAGGGGCGAGGGGCTACACCTTC.